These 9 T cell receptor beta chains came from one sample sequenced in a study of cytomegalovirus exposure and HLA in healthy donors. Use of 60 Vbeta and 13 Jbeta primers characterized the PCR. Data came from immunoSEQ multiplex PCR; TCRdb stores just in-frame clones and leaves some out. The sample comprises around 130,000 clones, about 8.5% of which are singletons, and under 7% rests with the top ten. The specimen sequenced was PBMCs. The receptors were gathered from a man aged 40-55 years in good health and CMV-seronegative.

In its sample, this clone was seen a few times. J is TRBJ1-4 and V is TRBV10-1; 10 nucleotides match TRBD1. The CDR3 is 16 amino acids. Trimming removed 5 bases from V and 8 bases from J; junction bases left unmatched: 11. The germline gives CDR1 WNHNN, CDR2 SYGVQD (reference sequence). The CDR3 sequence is CASSFPDRGLGEKLFF. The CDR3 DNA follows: TGCGCCAGCAGTTTTCCTGACAGGGGGCTTGGAGAAAAACTGTTTTTT.

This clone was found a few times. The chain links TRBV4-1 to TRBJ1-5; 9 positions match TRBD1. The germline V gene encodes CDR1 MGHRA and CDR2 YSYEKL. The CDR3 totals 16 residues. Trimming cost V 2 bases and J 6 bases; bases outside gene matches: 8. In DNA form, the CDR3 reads TGCGCCAGCAGCCAAACCGGGACAGGGTCGTTTCAGCCCCAGCATTTT. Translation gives CASSQTGTGSFQPQHF.

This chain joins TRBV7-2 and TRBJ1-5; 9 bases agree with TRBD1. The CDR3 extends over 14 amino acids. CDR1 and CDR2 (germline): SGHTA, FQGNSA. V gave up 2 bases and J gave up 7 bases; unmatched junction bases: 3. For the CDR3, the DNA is TGTGCCAGCAGCTTACAGGGGACAGGGCAGCCCCAGCATTTT. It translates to CASSLQGTGQPQHF.

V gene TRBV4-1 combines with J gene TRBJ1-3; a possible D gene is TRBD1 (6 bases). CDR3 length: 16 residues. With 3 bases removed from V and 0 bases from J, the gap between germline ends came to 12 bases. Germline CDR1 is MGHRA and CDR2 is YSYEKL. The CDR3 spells CASSQGHSSSGNTIYF. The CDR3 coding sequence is TGCGCCAGCAGCCAGGGACACAGCTCCTCTGGAAACACCATATATTTT.

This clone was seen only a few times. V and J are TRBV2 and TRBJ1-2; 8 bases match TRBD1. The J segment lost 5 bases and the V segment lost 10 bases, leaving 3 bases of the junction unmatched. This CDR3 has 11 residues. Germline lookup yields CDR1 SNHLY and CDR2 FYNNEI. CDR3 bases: TGTGCCATAACAGGGGGATATGGCTACACCTTC. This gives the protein CAITGGYGYTF. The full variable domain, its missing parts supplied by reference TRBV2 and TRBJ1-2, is EPEVTQTPSHQVTQMGQEVILRCVPISNHLYFYWYRQILGQKVEFLVSFYNNEISEKSEIFDDQFSVERPDGSNFTLKIRSTKLEDSAMYFCAITGGYGYTFGSGTRLTVV.

CDR3 sequence reads: CASSRDRRTNTEAFF. The CDR3 nucleotides are TGTGCCAGCAGTAGGGACAGGAGGACGAACACTGAAGCTTTCTTT. This chain uses TRBV28 with TRBJ1-1; 8 bases are shared with TRBD1. The CDR3 runs 15 residues. The ends lost 5 bases at V and 1 base at J; junction bases unmatched: 6. CDR1 MDHEN and CDR2 SYDVKM come from the germline V gene.

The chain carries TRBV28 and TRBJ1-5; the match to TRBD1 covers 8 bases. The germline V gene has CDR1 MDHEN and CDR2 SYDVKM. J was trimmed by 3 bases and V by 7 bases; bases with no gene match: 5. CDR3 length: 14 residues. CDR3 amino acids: CASTLTGDNQPQHF. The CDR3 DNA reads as TGTGCCAGCACCCTGACAGGGGACAATCAGCCCCAGCATTTT.

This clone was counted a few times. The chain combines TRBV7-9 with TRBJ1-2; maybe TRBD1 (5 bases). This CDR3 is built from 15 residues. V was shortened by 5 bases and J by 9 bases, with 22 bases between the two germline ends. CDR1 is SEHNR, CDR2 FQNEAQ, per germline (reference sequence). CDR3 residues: CASSPQNKGQVSYTF. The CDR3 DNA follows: TGTGCCAGCAGCCCCCAGAATAAGGGGCAAGTTAGCTACACCTTC.

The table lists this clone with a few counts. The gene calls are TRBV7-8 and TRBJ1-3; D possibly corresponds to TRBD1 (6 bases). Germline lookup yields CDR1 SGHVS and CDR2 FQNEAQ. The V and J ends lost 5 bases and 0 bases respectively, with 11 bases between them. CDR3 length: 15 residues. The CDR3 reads CASSPGQRSGNTIYF. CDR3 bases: TGTGCCAGCAGCCCCGGACAGCGCTCTGGAAACACCATATATTTT. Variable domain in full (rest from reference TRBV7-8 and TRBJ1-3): GAGVSQSPRYKVAKRGQDVALRCDPISGHVSLFWYQQALGQGPEFLTYFQNEAQLDKSGLPSDRFFAERPEGSVSTLKIQRTQQEDSAVYLCASSPGQRSGNTIYFGEGSWLTVV.